The 28 T cell receptor beta chains presented below share a single source sample, sequenced in a study of radiotherapy plus CTLA-4 blockade in lung cancer. Sequencing was performed with immunoSEQ multiplex PCR; in TCRdb, only in-frame clones are kept and a portion is missing. The data contain around 42,000 clones, approximately 62% of them singletons. The specimen was peripheral blood, collected from a patient treated with radiotherapy plus ipilimumab. Receptor source: a human donor with non-small cell lung cancer who had a partial response to radiotherapy plus ipilimumab.

The gene calls are TRBV7-3 and TRBJ2-5, with 7 nucleotides matching TRBD2. This CDR3 spans 16 amino acids. Germline trimming cut 1 base from V and 5 bases from J; bases unmatched to any gene: 10. Germline CDR1 SGHTA, CDR2 FQGTGA. This CDR3 is CASSLRGDGGTETQYF. The CDR3 coding sequence is TGTGCCAGCAGCTTAAGGGGGGACGGGGGGACTGAGACCCAGTACTTC.

The chain recombines TRBV18 with TRBJ1-2, with 7 positions matching TRBD1. The CDR3 has 16 residues. The V and J ends lost 2 bases and 4 bases, in that order; junction bases with no gene match: 10. CDR1 KGHSH and CDR2 LQKENI come from the germline V gene. The CDR3 region has the DNA TGTGCCAGCTCACCATCCAGGGGGGCTTTCGGCTATGGCTACACCTTC. Encoded protein: CASSPSRGAFGYGYTF.

The chain carries TRBV7-8 and TRBJ2-5, with D possibly matching TRBD1 (5 bases). TRBJ2-7 explains the end of the DNA better; the J call may be wrong. Germline V gene sequence: CDR1 SGHVS, CDR2 FQNEAQ. This CDR3 is 12 amino acids long. For the CDR3, the DNA is TGTGCCAGCAGCTCCAGGGACTACGAGCAGTACTTC. It translates to CASSSRDYEQYF.

CDR3 coding DNA: TGTGCCAGCAGCCGGGGGTTTAACTATGGCTACACCTTC. As protein: CASSRGFNYGYTF. The rearrangement links TRBV7-9 to TRBJ1-2; possible D gene TRBD1, 5 bases. The CDR3 is 13 amino acids. V was cut by 5 bases and J by 1 base, with 8 bases left in between. CDR1 is SEHNR, CDR2 FQNEAQ, per germline (reference sequence). The full variable domain, rest sourced from reference TRBV7-9 and TRBJ1-2, is DTGVSQNPRHKITKRGQNVTFRCDPISEHNRLYWYRQTLGQGPEFLTYFQNEAQLEKSRLLSDRFSAERPKGSFSTLEIQRTEQGDSAMYLCASSRGFNYGYTFGSGTRLTVV.

The V and J genes are TRBV5-6 and TRBJ2-5; 7 bases map to TRBD2. The J call may be incorrect, as the DNA end agrees better with TRBJ2-7. The CDR3 runs to 15 residues. Germline V gene data show CDR1 as SGHDT and CDR2 as YYEEEE. This CDR3 reads CASSFSGRGWYEQYF. CDR3 bases: TGTGCCAGCAGCTTTAGCGGGCGAGGATGGTACGAGCAGTACTTC.

V is TRBV15 and J is TRBJ1-5, with D maybe TRBD1 (6 bases). Germline V lookup: CDR1 LNHNV, CDR2 YYDKDF (reference sequence). V shed 5 bases and J shed 4 bases, with 15 bases lying between them. The CDR3 totals 15 residues. The CDR3 is CATSWETGTNQPQHF. The CDR3 DNA is TGTGCCACCAGCTGGGAGACCGGGACAAATCAGCCCCAGCATTTT.

There are a few counts of this clone. V usage is TRBV14 and J usage is TRBJ2-7, with TRBD2 as a possible D gene (6 bases). The CDR3 spans 13 residues. The ends were cut back, 1 base at V and 5 bases at J, with 9 bases in the middle. Looked up from germline, CDR1 is SGHDN and CDR2 is FVKESK. CDR3 nucleotides: TGTGCCAGCAGCCAAGGTGCGGGGAACGAGCAGTACTTC. Translating gives CASSQGAGNEQYF.

The V call is TRBV7-2, the J call TRBJ1-5, with D perhaps TRBD1 (5 bases). The CDR3 has 15 amino acids. In germline, CDR1 is SGHTA, CDR2 FQGNSA. V was clipped by 6 bases and J by 3 bases, with 15 bases between them. The CDR3 region is CASSDTGFDNQPQHF. The CDR3 DNA reads TGTGCCAGCAGTGATACAGGATTCGACAATCAGCCCCAGCATTTT.

This clone was recorded once. V usage is TRBV6-5 and J usage is TRBJ2-7; D is unresolved. V was shortened by 6 bases and J by 7 bases, with 10 bases between the two germline ends. CDR1 is MNHEY, CDR2 SVGAGI, per germline. The CDR3 runs 11 residues. CDR3 bases: TGTGCCAGCAGGGCCCCCGGGGAGCAGTACTTC. This codes for CASRAPGEQYF.

The J gene is TRBJ2-3, the V gene TRBV5-3; 9 bases are shared with TRBD2. TRBV5-3 is annotated as an ORF whose role is uncertain. With V trimmed by 4 bases and J by 0 bases, 6 bases remained unmatched. CDR3 length equals 16 residues. The CDR3 DNA reads as TGTGCCAGAAGCACCTACAGCGGGAGGAGCACAGATACGCAGTATTTT. Its translation: CARSTYSGRSTDTQYF.

The gene calls are TRBV4-1 and TRBJ1-5; 10 bases fit TRBD1. V lost 4 bases to trimming and J lost 7 bases; unmatched junction nucleotides: 10. The V gene's germline CDR1 is MGHRA and CDR2 YSYEKL. CDR3 length: 16 residues. CDR3 nucleotides: TGCGCCAGCAGCCCGACCACAGGGACAGGGGTACAGCCCCAGCATTTT. This codes for CASSPTTGTGVQPQHF.

V gene TRBV6-5 combines with J gene TRBJ2-7; no clear D. The V and J ends lost 5 bases and 5 bases respectively, with 13 bases between them. Germline V CDR1 and CDR2: MNHEY, SVGAGI. CDR3 length: 13 amino acids. The CDR3 here is CASSESPSDEQYF. In DNA, the CDR3 is TGTGCCAGCAGTGAATCTCCTAGTGACGAGCAGTACTTC.

This clone was seen only once. The chain joins TRBV18 to TRBJ2-7; possibly TRBD1 for D (6 bases). CDR1 KGHSH and CDR2 LQKENI come from the germline V gene. V was trimmed by 1 base and J by 3 bases, leaving 19 bases between them. This CDR3 is built from 17 residues. CDR3 in DNA: TGTGCCAGCTCACCACTACCGAGGGGGAGCTCGCTCTACGAGCAGTACTTC. This gives the protein CASSPLPRGSSLYEQYF.

The chain has TRBV7-2 and TRBJ2-5; D is perhaps TRBD2 (5 bases). V was pared by 5 bases and J by 5 bases, with 15 bases between. The CDR3 has 14 amino acids. Looked up from germline, CDR1 is SGHTA and CDR2 is FQGNSA. The CDR3 nucleotides read TGTGCCAGCAGCCACAACGGGTGGGAGGAGACCCAGTACTTC. Its translation is CASSHNGWEETQYF.

The V call is TRBV30, the J call TRBJ2-7, with TRBD1 matching 7 bases. The CDR3 extends over 12 amino acids. CDR1 GTSNPN and CDR2 SVGIG come from the germline V gene (reference sequence). V shed 1 base, J shed 4 bases, and the junction held 1 base outside the gene matches. This chain's CDR3 is CAWSAGGYEQYF. The DNA for the CDR3 is TGTGCCTGGAGTGCAGGGGGTTACGAGCAGTACTTC.

This rearrangement joins TRBV27 to TRBJ2-7, with D possibly matching TRBD1 (6 bases). The CDR3 runs 14 residues. Germline V gene lookup returns CDR1 MNHEY and CDR2 SMNVEV (reference sequence). V was cut by 2 bases and J by 4 bases, with 12 bases left in between. The CDR3 coding sequence is TGTGCCAGCAGTTTAGGGGGCTCTCCGTACGAGCAGTACTTC. It yields the protein CASSLGGSPYEQYF.

This clone was counted between two and nine times. The same CDR3 can be traced to other DNA sequences in this sample. V and J are TRBV5-1 and TRBJ2-7; 9 bases map to TRBD1. V lost 2 bases to trimming and J lost 1 base; unmatched junction nucleotides: 4. Per the germline V gene, CDR1 is SGHRS and CDR2 is YFSETQ. The CDR3 covers 15 residues. CDR3 coding DNA: TGCGCCAGCAGCTTTGGTGGGACAGGGTCCTACGAGCAGTACTTC. Its protein is CASSFGGTGSYEQYF.

The chain has TRBV7-8 and TRBJ1-2; 7 nucleotides line up with TRBD1. The CDR3 consists of 16 residues. Germline assignment: CDR1 SGHVS and CDR2 FQNEAQ. The junction had 10 bases not matched to a gene; V was cut back by 6 bases and J by 0 bases. The CDR3 sequence is CASSPPSQGANYGYTF. The CDR3 DNA reads as TGTGCCAGCAGTCCCCCTAGCCAGGGGGCTAACTATGGCTACACCTTC.

CDR3: CASNRGQTSPLHF. CDR3 nucleotides: TGTGCCAGTAATAGGGGACAGACTTCACCCCTCCACTTT. The chain links TRBV19 to TRBJ1-6; 7 bases line up with TRBD1. Per germline, CDR1 LNHDA and CDR2 SQIVND (reference sequence). Trimming at V came to 7 bases and at J to 9 bases, leaving 6 bases not matched to a gene. The CDR3 sequence is 13 residues long.

This clone appeared a few times. The V gene is TRBV6-5, the J gene TRBJ1-2; TRBD1 is a possible D gene (5 bases). There are 13 residues in the CDR3. The ends were cut back, 5 bases at V and 6 bases at J, with 13 bases in the middle. Germline CDR1 is MNHEY and CDR2 is SVGAGI. CDR3 amino acids: CASSAQGGDGYTF. In nucleotides, the CDR3 is TGTGCCAGCAGTGCCCAAGGAGGGGATGGCTACACCTTC.

This clone appeared once. The rearrangement joins TRBV5-1 to TRBJ1-2; 9 bases line up with TRBD1. Germline CDR1 SGHRS, CDR2 YFSETQ. V shed 4 bases and J 3 bases; nucleotides not matched to a gene: 7. The length of the CDR3 is 15 residues. CDR3 nucleotide sequence: TGCGCCAGCAGCCGACAGGGGGACCAGCACTATGGCTACACCTTC. Translating it yields CASSRQGDQHYGYTF. The variable domain in full, completed from reference TRBV5-1 and TRBJ1-2, reads KAGVTQTPRYLIKTRGQQVTLSCSPISGHRSVSWYQQTPGQGLQFLFEYFSETQRNKGNFPGRFSGRQFSNSRSEMNVSTLELGDSALYLCASSRQGDQHYGYTFGSGTRLTVV.

This clone has only a few counts. The rearrangement uses TRBV7-3 and TRBJ2-7, with 8 positions matching TRBD1. Germline loops: CDR1 SGHTA, CDR2 FQGTGA. V trimming: 6 bases; J trimming: 3 bases; junction bases outside the gene matches: 7. CDR3 length: 14 amino acids. The CDR3 region has the DNA TGTGCCAGCAGTCCGACAGGGGTGGGCTACGAGCAGTACTTC. Its protein product is CASSPTGVGYEQYF.

V gene TRBV6-1 combines with J gene TRBJ1-2, with a possible D match to TRBD1 (5 bases). Trimming shortened V by 10 bases and J by 0 bases, and 9 bases separated the two germline ends. CDR1 is MNHNS, CDR2 SASEGT, per germline. CDR3 length: 12 amino acids. The CDR3 nucleotides read TGTGCCACTCAGGGCCCTAACTATGGCTACACCTTC. Translation gives CATQGPNYGYTF.

This clone was detected only a few times. The chain carries TRBV10-2 and TRBJ2-7; maybe TRBD2 (6 bases). The CDR3 covers 12 residues. V was cut by 4 bases and J by 4 bases, with 8 bases left in between. Germline CDR1 reads WSHSY; CDR2 reads SAAADI. The DNA of the CDR3 is TGCGCCAGCAGTGTAGCGGTTTACGAGCAGTACTTC. Protein product: CASSVAVYEQYF.

The genes are TRBV14 and TRBJ1-1; D is ambiguous. Trimming removed 8 bases at V and 0 bases at J, with 10 bases between. CDR3 length: 13 residues. Looked up from germline, CDR1 is SGHDN and CDR2 is FVKESK. The DNA of the CDR3 is TGTGCCAGCCTTGGGCAGATGAACACTGAAGCTTTCTTT. This sequence encodes CASLGQMNTEAFF.

This sequence joins TRBV5-4 and TRBJ2-1; D remains unclear. Trimming removed 2 bases from V and 0 bases from J, with 9 bases in between. The length of the CDR3 is 15 residues. Germline CDR1 SGHNT, CDR2 YYREEE (reference sequence). The CDR3 DNA follows: TGTGCCAGCAGCTTAGGCGGAAGCTCCTACAATGAGCAGTTCTTC. Encoded protein: CASSLGGSSYNEQFF.

This clone was observed a handful of times. The genes are TRBV29-1 and TRBJ2-7; 7 bases fit TRBD2. CDR3 length: 11 residues. Germline V gene sequence: CDR1 SQVTM, CDR2 ANQGSEA. V was clipped by 5 bases and J by 3 bases; unmatched bases: 1. As DNA, the CDR3 is TGCAGCGTTAAGCGGGACTACGAGCAGTACTTC. Translated, it gives CSVKRDYEQYF.

This clone has only one observation. This chain uses TRBV5-1 with TRBJ2-1; TRBD2 matches at 13 bases. CDR3 size: 15 residues. Germline values: CDR1 SGHRS, CDR2 YFSETQ. Trimming removed 4 bases from V and 7 bases from J; junction bases left unmatched: 5. The CDR3 nucleotides are TGCGCCAGCAGCCCACTAGCGGGAGGGGTTAATGAGCAGTTCTTC. This encodes CASSPLAGGVNEQFF.